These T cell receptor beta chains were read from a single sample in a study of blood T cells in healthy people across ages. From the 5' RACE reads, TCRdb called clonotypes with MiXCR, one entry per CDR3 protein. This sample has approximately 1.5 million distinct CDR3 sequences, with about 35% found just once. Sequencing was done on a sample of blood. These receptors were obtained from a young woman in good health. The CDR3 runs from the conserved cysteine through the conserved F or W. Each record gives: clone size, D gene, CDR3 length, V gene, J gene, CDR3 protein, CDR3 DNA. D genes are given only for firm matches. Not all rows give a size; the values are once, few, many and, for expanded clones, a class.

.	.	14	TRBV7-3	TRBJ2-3	CAGSLGGGRDTQYF	TGTGCCGGCAGCTTAGGTGGAGGGAGAGATACGCAGTATTTT
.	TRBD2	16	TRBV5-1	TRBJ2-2	CASGDSGGPRTGELFF	TGTGCCAGCGGAGACAGCGGGGGGCCAAGAACCGGGGAGCTGTTTTTT
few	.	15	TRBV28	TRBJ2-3	CASSSQGRASDTQYF	TGTGCCAGCAGTTCCCAGGGGAGGGCGTCAGATACGCAGTATTTT
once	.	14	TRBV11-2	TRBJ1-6	CASGLVGGNSPLHF	TGTGCCAGCGGCTTAGTGGGGGGGAATTCACCCCTCCACTTT
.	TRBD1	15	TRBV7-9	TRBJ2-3	CASSVVTGGADTQYF	TGTGCCAGCAGCGTCGTAACAGGGGGTGCAGATACGCAGTATTTT
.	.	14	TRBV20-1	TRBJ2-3	CSAAGGRLGDTQYF	TGCAGTGCGGCCGGGGGGCGGCTAGGGGATACGCAGTATTTT
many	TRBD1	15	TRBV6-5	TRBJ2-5	CASSNSMGQQETQYF	TGTGCCAGCAGTAACTCGATGGGACAGCAAGAGACCCAGTACTTC
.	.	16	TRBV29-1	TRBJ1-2	CSVDFVRDRDDYGYTF	TGCAGCGTTGATTTCGTCCGCGACAGAGATGACTATGGCTACACCTTC
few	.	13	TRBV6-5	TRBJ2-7	CASSDRLSYEQYF	TGTGCCAGCAGCGACAGGCTTTCCTACGAGCAGTACTTC
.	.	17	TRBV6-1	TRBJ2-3	CASSRSSGPASTDTQYF	TGTGCCAGCAGCCGTTCCTCTGGGCCAGCTAGCACAGATACGCAGTATTTT
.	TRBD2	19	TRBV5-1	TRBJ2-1	CASSPGLARGSGSYNEQFF	TGCGCCAGCAGCCCGGGACTAGCCCGGGGGTCGGGCTCCTACAATGAGCAGTTCTTC
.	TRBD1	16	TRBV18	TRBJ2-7	CASSPPRTGVPYEQYF	TGTGCCAGCTCACCGCCGAGGACAGGGGTCCCCTACGAGCAGTACTTC
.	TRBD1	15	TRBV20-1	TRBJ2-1	CSATDGQGPYNEQFF	TGCAGTGCTACGGACGGACAGGGTCCCTACAATGAGCAGTTCTTC
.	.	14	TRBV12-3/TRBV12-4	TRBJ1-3	CASSFGGPGNTIYF	TGTGCCAGCAGTTTTGGGGGTCCTGGAAACACCATATATTTT
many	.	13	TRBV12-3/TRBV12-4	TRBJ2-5	CASEGGSQETQYF	TGTGCCAGCGAGGGTGGGTCCCAAGAGACCCAGTACTTC
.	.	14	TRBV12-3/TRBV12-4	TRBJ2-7	CASTPAGTTYEQYF	TGTGCCAGCACGCCAGCGGGCACAACCTACGAGCAGTACTTC
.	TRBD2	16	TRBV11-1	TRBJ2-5	CASSSGTSGGKETQYF	TGTGCCAGCAGTTCCGGGACTAGCGGGGGTAAAGAGACCCAGTACTTC